Listed below are T cell receptor beta chains from one sample, sequenced in a study of blood T cell repertoires in COVID-19. Here immunoSEQ multiplex PCR was the method, and the copy in TCRdb shows in-frame clones only, minus some. The sample carries some 130,000 clones, more than 65% recorded once. Sequencing was performed on peripheral blood. All receptors come from a man aged 80 or over with acute or convalescent COVID-19. The CDR3 runs from the conserved cysteine through the conserved F or W. The D gene is left open where the match is weak. Where a row states a size, it is once, few, many or the class of an expanded clone; other rows omit it.

CDR3: CASSGEGAHRANVLTF
DNA: TGTGCCAGCAGCGGAGAGGGGGCGCATAGGGCCAACGTCCTGACTTTC
D: TRBD1
V: TRBV28
size: .
J: TRBJ2-6

CDR3: CASSYGTGGVGNEQFF
DNA: TGTGCCAGCAGCTACGGGACAGGTGGGGTGGGAAATGAGCAGTTCTTC
D: TRBD1
V: TRBV5-6
size: .
J: TRBJ2-1

CDR3: CASSLTAAGGGETQYF
DNA: TGTGCCAGCAGCTTAACTGCGGCCGGGGGAGGAGAGACCCAGTACTTC
D: .
V: TRBV7-6
size: few
J: TRBJ2-5

CDR3: CATQDRTGNQPQHF
DNA: TGTGCCACCCAGGACAGAACGGGCAATCAGCCCCAGCATTTT
D: .
V: TRBV24-1
size: .
J: TRBJ1-5

CDR3: CASSWRGQRTEAEAFF
DNA: TGTGCCAGCAGCTGGCGAGGACAGAGAACGGAAGCTGAAGCTTTCTTT
D: .
V: TRBV4-2
size: once
J: TRBJ1-1

CDR3: CASSPPQGLNTEAFF
DNA: TGTGCCAGCAGCCCACCACAGGGGTTGAACACTGAAGCTTTCTTT
D: TRBD1
V: TRBV6-6
size: many
J: TRBJ1-1

CDR3: CASSEAGAATEAFF
DNA: TGTGCCAGCAGTGAAGCGGGGGCGGCCACTGAAGCTTTCTTT
D: .
V: TRBV2
size: .
J: TRBJ1-1

CDR3: CACAAIPEKLFF
DNA: TGTGCCTGTGCGGCGATACCAGAAAAACTGTTTTTT
D: .
V: TRBV30
size: .
J: TRBJ1-4

CDR3: CASSLRNLYEQYF
DNA: TGTGCCAGCAGCTTGCGTAACTTGTACGAGCAGTACTTC
D: .
V: TRBV11-2
size: .
J: TRBJ2-7

CDR3: CASSYTPTGWRGGLSTDTQYF
DNA: TGTGCCAGCAGTTACACCCCTACAGGTTGGCGGGGGGGCCTAAGCACAGATACGCAGTATTTT
D: TRBD2
V: TRBV11-2
size: .
J: TRBJ2-3

CDR3: CATQTGFSETQYF
DNA: TGTGCCACGCAAACAGGGTTTAGCGAGACCCAGTACTTC
D: .
V: TRBV15
size: .
J: TRBJ2-5

CDR3: CASSDPGQGRDTQYF
DNA: TGTGCCAGCAGCGATCCGGGACAGGGTAGAGATACGCAGTATTTT
D: TRBD1
V: TRBV7-9
size: few
J: TRBJ2-3

CDR3: CATSSRDRGDEKLFF
DNA: TGTGCCACCAGCTCTCGGGACAGGGGAGATGAAAAACTGTTTTTT
D: TRBD1
V: TRBV15
size: .
J: TRBJ1-4

CDR3: CASSQWSGRPGELFF
DNA: TGCGCCAGCAGCCAATGGTCAGGGAGGCCCGGGGAGCTGTTTTTT
D: .
V: TRBV4-3
size: few
J: TRBJ2-2

CDR3: CSVEEGRSLYGYTF
DNA: TGCAGCGTTGAAGAAGGCCGGAGTCTCTATGGCTACACCTTC
D: .
V: TRBV29-1
size: once
J: TRBJ1-2

CDR3: CASSRPTENNSPLHF
DNA: TGTGCCAGCAGCCGTCCGACAGAGAACAATTCACCCCTCCACTTT
D: .
V: TRBV13
size: .
J: TRBJ1-6

CDR3: CASRRERQGSGNTIYF
DNA: TGTGCCAGTAGGCGGGAGAGACAGGGGTCTGGAAACACCATATATTTT
D: TRBD1
V: TRBV19
size: .
J: TRBJ1-3

CDR3: CASSRTGSGGANVLTF
DNA: TGTGCCAGCAGCCGTACAGGGTCGGGTGGGGCCAACGTCCTGACTTTC
D: .
V: TRBV5-6
size: .
J: TRBJ2-6

CDR3: CASIGLAGYQETQYF
DNA: TGCGCCAGCATTGGGCTAGCGGGGTATCAAGAGACCCAGTACTTC
D: TRBD2
V: TRBV5-1
size: .
J: TRBJ2-5

CDR3: CATGTGNEKLFF
DNA: TGTGCCACCGGGACAGGGAATGAAAAACTGTTTTTT
D: TRBD1
V: TRBV27
size: .
J: TRBJ1-4

CDR3: CASSLVDEQFF
DNA: TGCGCCAGCAGCTTGGTCGATGAGCAGTTCTTC
D: .
V: TRBV5-1
size: once
J: TRBJ2-1

CDR3: CASSQESGRSYNEQFF
DNA: TGTGCCAGCAGCCAAGAGTCAGGCAGATCCTACAATGAGCAGTTCTTC
D: .
V: TRBV3-1/TRBV3-2
size: .
J: TRBJ2-1

CDR3: CASSEGFGLAGENTQYF
DNA: TGTGCCAGCAGTGAAGGTTTTGGACTAGCGGGGGAGAATACGCAGTATTTT
D: TRBD2
V: TRBV2
size: few
J: TRBJ2-3

CDR3: CASSLPRDYYNEQFF
DNA: TGTGCCAGCAGTTTGCCCCGGGACTATTACAATGAGCAGTTCTTC
D: TRBD2
V: TRBV28
size: .
J: TRBJ2-1

CDR3: CATSDLGRGDQETQYF
DNA: TGTGCCACCAGTGATTTGGGGAGGGGGGACCAAGAGACCCAGTACTTC
D: .
V: TRBV24-1
size: .
J: TRBJ2-5

CDR3: CASRASQGFTDTQYF
DNA: TGTGCCAGTCGAGCCTCACAGGGATTCACAGATACGCAGTATTTT
D: .
V: TRBV19
size: .
J: TRBJ2-3

CDR3: CASSPAQLAGGPDTQYF
DNA: TGTGCCAGCAGCCCAGCCCAACTAGCGGGGGGCCCGGATACGCAGTATTTT
D: TRBD2
V: TRBV9
size: once
J: TRBJ2-3

CDR3: CASSLSGQGDTQYF
DNA: TGTGCCAGCAGCTTATCGGGACAAGGGGATACGCAGTATTTT
D: .
V: TRBV7-8
size: .
J: TRBJ2-3

CDR3: CATSREQGLGGYTF
DNA: TGTGCCACCAGCAGAGAACAGGGGCTAGGAGGCTACACCTTC
D: TRBD1
V: TRBV15
size: .
J: TRBJ1-2

CDR3: CASGSPRRGGNTEAFF
DNA: TGTGCCAGCGGTAGCCCGCGAAGGGGGGGTAACACTGAAGCTTTCTTT
D: .
V: TRBV28
size: .
J: TRBJ1-1

CDR3: CASSARLADTQYF
DNA: TGTGCCAGCAGCGCCAGATTGGCAGATACGCAGTATTTT
D: .
V: TRBV9
size: .
J: TRBJ2-3

CDR3: CASSYQGEAFF
DNA: TGTGCCAGCAGCTACCAGGGGGAAGCTTTCTTT
D: .
V: TRBV5-4
size: medium-sized
J: TRBJ1-1

CDR3: CASSPVAGGSYNEQFF
DNA: TGTGCCAGCAGCCCCGTAGCGGGGGGGTCCTACAATGAGCAGTTCTTC
D: TRBD2
V: TRBV28
size: .
J: TRBJ2-1

CDR3: CASSLPRRGNEQFF
DNA: TGTGCCAGCTCCCTCCCGAGGAGGGGAAATGAGCAGTTCTTC
D: .
V: TRBV18
size: .
J: TRBJ2-1

CDR3: CASSVQGLNIQYF
DNA: TGTGCCAGCAGCGTGCAGGGGTTAAACATTCAGTACTTC
D: .
V: TRBV11-2
size: .
J: TRBJ2-4

CDR3: CASSPGQQNTEAFF
DNA: TGCGCCAGCAGCCCGGGACAGCAGAACACTGAAGCTTTCTTT
D: TRBD1
V: TRBV4-1
size: .
J: TRBJ1-1

CDR3: CASSYSLGLYEQYF
DNA: TGTGCCAGCAGTTACAGTTTGGGGCTTTACGAGCAGTACTTC
D: .
V: TRBV6-5
size: .
J: TRBJ2-7

CDR3: CASIRGKGARGNEQFF
DNA: TGCGCCAGCATTAGGGGGAAGGGGGCGCGGGGCAATGAGCAGTTCTTC
D: .
V: TRBV10-2
size: .
J: TRBJ2-1

CDR3: CASSLTGLSTDTQYF
DNA: TGTGCCAGCTCACTGACAGGGCTCAGCACAGATACGCAGTATTTT
D: TRBD1
V: TRBV18
size: .
J: TRBJ2-3

CDR3: CASTGVGGRTGELFF
DNA: TGTGCCAGCACCGGGGTGGGGGGGCGGACCGGGGAGCTGTTTTTT
D: .
V: TRBV28
size: .
J: TRBJ2-2

CDR3: CASSLGGAPNEQFF
DNA: TGTGCCAGCAGCCTGGGGGGGGCCCCCAATGAGCAGTTCTTC
D: .
V: TRBV3-1/TRBV3-2
size: .
J: TRBJ2-1

CDR3: CASSLMTSTEAFF
DNA: TGTGCCAGCAGTTTAATGACATCCACTGAAGCTTTCTTT
D: .
V: TRBV12-3/TRBV12-4
size: .
J: TRBJ1-1

CDR3: CATSTSLAAGGETQYF
DNA: TGTGCCACCAGTACCTCGCTTGCGGCAGGGGGAGAGACCCAGTACTTC
D: TRBD1
V: TRBV24-1
size: .
J: TRBJ2-5

CDR3: CSVGGQRGNTIYF
DNA: TGCAGCGTGGGGGGGCAACGTGGAAACACCATATATTTT
D: .
V: TRBV29-1
size: .
J: TRBJ1-3

CDR3: CASSQATGTHYNEQFF
DNA: TGCGCCAGCAGCCAAGCAACCGGGACACACTACAATGAGCAGTTCTTC
D: .
V: TRBV4-3
size: .
J: TRBJ2-1

CDR3: CASSPYGPGNEQFF
DNA: TGTGCCAGCAGCCCCTACGGCCCGGGAAATGAGCAGTTCTTC
D: .
V: TRBV7-2
size: .
J: TRBJ2-1

CDR3: CASSALQGGTEAFF
DNA: TGTGCCAGCAGTGCATTACAGGGAGGGACTGAAGCTTTCTTT
D: .
V: TRBV2
size: .
J: TRBJ1-1